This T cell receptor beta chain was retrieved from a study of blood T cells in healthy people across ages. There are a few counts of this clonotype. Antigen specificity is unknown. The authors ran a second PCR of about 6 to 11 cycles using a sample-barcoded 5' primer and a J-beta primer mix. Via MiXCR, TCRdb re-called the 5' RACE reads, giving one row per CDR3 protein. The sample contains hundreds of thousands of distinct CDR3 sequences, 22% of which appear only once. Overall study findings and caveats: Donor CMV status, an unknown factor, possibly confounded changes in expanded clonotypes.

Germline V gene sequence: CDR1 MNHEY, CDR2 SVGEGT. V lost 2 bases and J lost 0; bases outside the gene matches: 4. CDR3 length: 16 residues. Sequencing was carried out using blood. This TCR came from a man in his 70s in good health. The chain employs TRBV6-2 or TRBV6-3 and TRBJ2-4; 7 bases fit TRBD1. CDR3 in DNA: TGTGCCAGCAGTTACCGGACAGGTAGAGCCAAAAACATTCAGTACTTC. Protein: CASSYRTGRAKNIQYF.